The clone carrying this T cell receptor beta chain was seen only a few times. Its antigen is undetermined. The sample comes from a study of identical twins' blood T cells. For the study at large: Approximately 12 libraries, six alpha and six beta, gave 50 million or so reads.

TCRdb reprocessed the 5' RACE reads with MiXCR, giving one entry per CDR3 protein. The sample has roughly 340,000 distinct CDR3 sequences, roughly 30% seen once. Study outcomes and limitations: Abundant TCRbeta CDR3s overlapped more between twins than with unrelated donors.

The length of the CDR3 is 12 residues. CDR1 LNHDA and CDR2 SQIVND come from the germline V gene (reference sequence). Trimming shortened V by 7 bases and J by 5 bases, and 8 bases separated the two germline ends. This sequence was found in a woman aged 18-55 years in good health. The sequenced material came from PBMCs. The chain is built from TRBV19 and TRBJ2-2; possible D gene TRBD2, 5 bases. The DNA of the CDR3 is TGTGCCAGTATGCGGGTTACCGGGGAGCTGTTTTTT. The encoded protein is CASMRVTGELFF.